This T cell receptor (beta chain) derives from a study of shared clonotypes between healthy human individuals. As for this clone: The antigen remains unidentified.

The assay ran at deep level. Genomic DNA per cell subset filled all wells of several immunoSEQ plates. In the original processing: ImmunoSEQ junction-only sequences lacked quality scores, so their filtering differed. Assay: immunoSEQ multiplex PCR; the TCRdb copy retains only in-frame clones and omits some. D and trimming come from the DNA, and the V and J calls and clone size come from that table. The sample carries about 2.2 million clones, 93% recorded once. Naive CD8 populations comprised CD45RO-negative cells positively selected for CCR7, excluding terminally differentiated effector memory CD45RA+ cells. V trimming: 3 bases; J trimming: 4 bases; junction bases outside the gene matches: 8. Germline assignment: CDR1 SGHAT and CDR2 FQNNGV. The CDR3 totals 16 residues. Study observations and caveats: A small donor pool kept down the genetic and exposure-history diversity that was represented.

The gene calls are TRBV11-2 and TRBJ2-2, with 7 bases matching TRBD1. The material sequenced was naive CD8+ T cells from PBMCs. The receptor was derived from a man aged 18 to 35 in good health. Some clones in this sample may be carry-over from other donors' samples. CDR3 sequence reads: CASSFRTGDSTGELFF. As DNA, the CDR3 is TGTGCCAGCAGCTTCCGGACAGGCGACAGCACCGGGGAGCTGTTTTTT.